These 29 T cell receptor beta chains share one sample of origin, sequenced in a study of blood T cell repertoires in COVID-19. Clones were read by immunoSEQ multiplex PCR, and TCRdb kept only the in-frame ones, dropping some. The sample holds about 410,000 clones, 80% to 90% seen once. Specimen: peripheral blood. The receptors here all came from a woman aged 25 to 39 with active or convalescent COVID-19.

This clone has more than one count but fewer than ten. The V and J genes are TRBV9 and TRBJ1-6, with a tentative D call TRBD1 (5 bases). The V gene lost 4 bases and the J gene lost 10 bases, with 15 bases spanning the gap. In germline, CDR1 is SGDLS, CDR2 YYNGEE. This CDR3 spans 14 amino acids. The CDR3 sequence: CASSPGSTLSPLHF. The CDR3 DNA follows: TGTGCCAGCAGCCCAGGGTCTACCCTGTCACCCCTCCACTTT.

The V gene is TRBV4-1, the J gene TRBJ2-7; TRBD2 aligns across 7 bases. The CDR3 is made up of 15 amino acids. Germline CDR1 MGHRA, CDR2 YSYEKL. V lost 1 base, J lost 7 bases, and 10 bases stayed unmatched. CDR3 DNA: TGCGCCAGCAGCCAAGGGACTAGTCGCGCCTTTGAGCAGTACTTC. Translating gives CASSQGTSRAFEQYF.

The V gene is TRBV3-1 (or the pseudogene TRBV3-2), the J gene TRBJ1-2, with 8 bases aligning to TRBD1. The CDR3 length is 15 residues. Germline values: CDR1 LGHDT, CDR2 YNNKEL (reference sequence). V dropped 4 bases and J dropped 8; count of bases not matched to a gene: 12. CDR3 sequence (DNA): TGTGCCAGCAGCCCAACCTTGACAGGGGAAGGAGGCTACACCTTC. This translates into CASSPTLTGEGGYTF.

Only a few counts were recorded for this clone. This chain connects TRBV4-1 to TRBJ1-1; D may be TRBD1 (5 bases). The germline V gene encodes CDR1 MGHRA and CDR2 YSYEKL. Trimming left V 6 bases short and J 6 bases short, with 17 bases between. The CDR3 runs to 14 residues. Here the CDR3 reads CASRAGDWGAEAFF. The CDR3 DNA is TGCGCCAGCAGGGCGGGCGATTGGGGGGCTGAAGCTTTCTTT.

About this clone: At one end, the junction sequence differs from germline, possibly due to a read error. The chain uses TRBV5-1 and TRBJ1-2, with D maybe TRBD1 (6 bases). This CDR3 spans 14 amino acids. Germline V gene data show CDR1 as SGHRS and CDR2 as YFSETQ. The CDR3 DNA reads as TGCGCCAGCAGCCTGGGACTACAGGGAGAACTAATAGCCTTC. Protein product: CASSLGLQGELIAF.

The rearrangement joins TRBV27 to TRBJ1-2; D is perhaps TRBD1 (6 bases). V dropped 0 bases and J dropped 8 bases, with 7 bases sitting between them. Germline CDR1 is MNHEY and CDR2 is SMNVEV (reference sequence). The CDR3 contains 12 residues. Written as DNA, the CDR3 is TGTGCCAGCAGTTTATCAGGGGGAGGCTACACCTTC. This gives the protein CASSLSGGGYTF.

The DNA for the CDR3 is TGTGCCAGCAGCCAAGTCGGGGGGCATTACGAGCAGTACTTC. As protein: CASSQVGGHYEQYF. This chain links TRBV4-2 with TRBJ2-7; perhaps TRBD2 as D (7 bases). The germline V gene encodes CDR1 LGHNA and CDR2 YNFKEQ. The CDR3 covers 14 residues. Between the trimmed V and J ends, which lost 1 base and 4 bases, there was a span of 11 bases.

V is TRBV4-1 and J is TRBJ2-3, with D perhaps TRBD2 (6 bases). The CDR3 is 17 amino acids. V shed 1 base and J shed 0 bases, with 14 bases lying between them. CDR1 MGHRA and CDR2 YSYEKL come from the germline V gene. The CDR3, as DNA: TGCGCCAGCAGCCAAGTGGAAAAGGGACTTAGCACAGATACGCAGTATTTT. The encoded protein is CASSQVEKGLSTDTQYF.

The V gene is TRBV4-2, the J gene TRBJ2-1, with 7 positions matching TRBD2. CDR3 length: 13 amino acids. V dropped 4 bases and J dropped 7; count of bases not matched to a gene: 4. Germline loops: CDR1 LGHNA, CDR2 YNFKEQ. Here the CDR3 reads CASSLRDYNEQFF. The CDR3 DNA sequence: TGTGCCAGCAGCCTCCGGGACTATAATGAGCAGTTCTTC.

The chain uses TRBV5-4 and TRBJ2-3, with TRBD2 matching 10 bases. In germline, CDR1 is SGHNT, CDR2 YYREEE (reference sequence). The trim removed 4 bases at V and 0 bases at J, leaving 5 bases unmatched. The length of the CDR3 is 16 residues. In nucleotides, the CDR3 is TGTGCCAGCAGCGTACCTAGCGGGAGAAGCACAGATACGCAGTATTTT. Translated, it gives CASSVPSGRSTDTQYF.

The chain couples TRBV14 to TRBJ1-2; TRBD1 might be the D (5 bases). Germline V lookup: CDR1 SGHDN, CDR2 FVKESK. The CDR3 covers 13 residues. The V and J ends lost 3 bases and 8 bases respectively, with 13 bases between them. CDR3 in amino acids: CASSQGQSLGYTF. CDR3 nucleotide sequence: TGTGCCAGCAGCCAGGGGCAGAGCCTCGGCTACACCTTC.

V and J are TRBV7-9 and TRBJ1-1; D is unclear. Germline V gene lookup returns CDR1 SEHNR and CDR2 FQNEAQ (reference sequence). V lost 3 bases and J 1 base, leaving 9 bases between the germline ends. The CDR3 runs to 14 residues. Here the CDR3 DNA reads TGTGCCAGCAGCTTCCGGGATAGGAACACTGAAGCTTTCTTT. It is translated as CASSFRDRNTEAFF.

This sequence joins TRBV5-4 and TRBJ1-2; D gene unclear. V was shortened by 7 bases and J by 4 bases, with 11 bases between the two germline ends. The CDR3 covers 12 residues. CDR1 and CDR2 from the germline V gene are SGHNT and YYREEE (reference sequence). The CDR3 DNA is TGTGCCAGCTCCGGAGCTCTCTATGGCTACACCTTC. This codes for CASSGALYGYTF.

This sequence joins TRBV5-1 and TRBJ2-7, with D unresolved. The ends were cut back, 0 bases at V and 1 base at J, with 5 bases in the middle. Germline V CDR1 and CDR2: SGHRS, YFSETQ. The CDR3 has 13 residues. The CDR3 region has the DNA TGCGCCAGCAGCTTGGGTGTATCCTACGAGCAGTACTTC. Amino acids: CASSLGVSYEQYF.

As for this clone: The identical CDR3 is also encoded by other nucleotide sequences in the sample. The chain has TRBV5-5 and TRBJ1-1; D is unresolved. Germline-derived CDR1 and CDR2 are SGHKS and YYEKEE (reference sequence). The V end lost 1 base, the J end lost 1 base, and 5 bases lay between the germline ends. The CDR3 covers 13 residues. CDR3 amino acids: CASSLFRNTEAFF. The DNA for the CDR3 is TGTGCCAGCAGCTTGTTCAGGAACACTGAAGCTTTCTTT.

V usage is TRBV9 and J usage is TRBJ1-2; D possibly corresponds to TRBD1 (5 bases). The germline CDR1 and CDR2 sequences are SGDLS and YYNGEE. This CDR3 region has 14 residues. V lost 0 bases and J 4 bases, leaving 10 bases between the germline ends. The DNA of the CDR3 is TGTGCCAGCAGCGTAGAGCAAGGGGCCTATGGCTACACCTTC. Residues: CASSVEQGAYGYTF.

This clone was recorded only once. The gene calls are TRBV6-1 and TRBJ2-7; no firm D call. With 1 base removed from V and 4 bases from J, the gap between germline ends came to 8 bases. This CDR3 is built from 13 residues. Germline CDR1 is MNHNS and CDR2 is SASEGT. The CDR3 is CASSEVTFYEQYF. For the CDR3, the DNA is TGTGCCAGCAGTGAAGTCACTTTTTACGAGCAGTACTTC.

The chain joins TRBV25-1 to TRBJ1-2; D is unresolved. The germline CDR1 and CDR2 sequences are MGHDK and SYGVNS. V shed 3 bases and J shed 7 bases, with 9 bases lying between them. This CDR3 contains 12 residues. The CDR3 here is CASSDVGAGYTF. The CDR3, as DNA: TGTGCCAGCAGTGATGTTGGAGCTGGCTACACCTTC.

The chain recombines TRBV21-1 with TRBJ2-5; TRBD1, as called in the table, went unchecked against the DNA. TRBV21-1 represents a pseudogene. The CDR3 spans 14 residues. CDR3 amino acids: CASTKGKGKETQYF. The CDR3 bases are TGTGCCAGCACCAAGGGGAAGGGGAAAGAGACCCAGTACTTC.

To note about this clone: This clone may be a read error of a much larger clone one base away. The rearrangement uses TRBV4-2 and TRBJ1-1; 10 positions agree with TRBD1. This CDR3 is 13 amino acids long. CDR1 and CDR2 from the germline V gene are LGHNA and YNFKEQ. The V segment lost 3 bases and the J segment 5 bases; nucleotides outside the gene matches: 0. CDR3 coding DNA: TGTGCCAGCAGCCAGGACAGGGGGACTGAAGCTTTCTTT. This translates into CASSQDRGTEAFF.

The CDR3 DNA follows: TGCGCCACCCAACACATTGGGCGTAGTAATGAGCAGTTCTTC. It yields the protein CATQHIGRSNEQFF. The V and J genes are TRBV4-1 and TRBJ2-1; D unresolved. The CDR3 length is 14 residues. CDR1 and CDR2 from the germline V gene are MGHRA and YSYEKL. Deletions cut 10 bases from V and 7 bases from J, with 20 bases between.

This clone was seen once. The chain combines TRBV6-5 with TRBJ1-1; D possibly corresponds to TRBD1 (6 bases). V was cut by 7 bases and J by 1 base, with 13 bases left in between. CDR1 MNHEY and CDR2 SVGAGI come from the germline V gene. CDR3 size: 14 residues. The CDR3 DNA is TGTGCCAGCACCAGAGACAGGTCGAACACTGAAGCTTTCTTT. Residues: CASTRDRSNTEAFF.

This chain joins TRBV3-1 (or the pseudogene TRBV3-2) and TRBJ2-1; 11 nucleotides match TRBD1. V dropped 4 bases and J dropped 6; count of bases not matched to a gene: 5. The CDR3 consists of 15 residues. CDR1 is LGHDT and CDR2 is YNNKEL in the germline V gene (reference sequence). CDR3 nucleotide sequence: TGTGCCAGCAGCCCCTGGGACAGGGGGACCAATGAGCAGTTCTTC. This translates into CASSPWDRGTNEQFF.

The rearrangement uses TRBV5-1 and TRBJ2-1; TRBD2 aligns across 9 bases. The trim removed 2 bases at V and 6 bases at J, leaving 6 bases unmatched. The CDR3 is made up of 15 amino acids. Germline-derived CDR1 and CDR2 are SGHRS and YFSETQ. CDR3 protein: CASSLGGREFNEQFF. DNA of the CDR3: TGCGCCAGCAGCTTAGGCGGGAGGGAGTTCAATGAGCAGTTCTTC.

This chain joins TRBV25-1 and TRBJ1-4, with 9 bases aligning to TRBD1. The germline gives CDR1 MGHDK, CDR2 SYGVNS. The CDR3 contains 16 residues. The V gene end was trimmed by 4 bases and the J gene end by 4 bases; junction bases not matched to a gene: 7. CDR3: CASSGAGTGFNEKLFF. Written as DNA, the CDR3 is TGTGCCAGCAGTGGGGCCGGGACAGGGTTTAATGAAAAACTGTTTTTT.

The chain employs TRBV18 and TRBJ1-5; 10 nucleotides match TRBD1. Germline-derived CDR1 and CDR2 are KGHSH and LQKENI. The CDR3 extends over 15 amino acids. Trimming cost V 2 bases and J 6 bases; bases outside gene matches: 4. CDR3 protein: CASSPGTGVRQPQHF. CDR3 DNA sequence: TGTGCCAGCTCACCAGGGACAGGGGTTCGTCAGCCCCAGCATTTT.

This clone has only a few counts. The rearrangement joins TRBV5-1 to TRBJ1-1; a possible D gene is TRBD1 (5 bases). Trimming pared 2 bases from V and 5 bases from J, leaving 7 bases between. This CDR3 region has 12 residues. Germline V gene data show CDR1 as SGHRS and CDR2 as YFSETQ. The CDR3 loop is CASSFAGTEAFF. The CDR3, as DNA: TGCGCCAGCAGCTTCGCAGGGACTGAAGCTTTCTTT.

The CDR3 nucleotides read TGTGCCAGCAGCTTAGCCGGAACACTACTGAACACTGAAGCTTTCTTT. Residues: CASSLAGTLLNTEAFF. J is TRBJ1-1 and V is TRBV7-2; D is uncertain. Trimming pared 0 bases from V and 0 bases from J, leaving 11 bases between. The CDR3 extends over 16 amino acids. Germline loops: CDR1 SGHTA, CDR2 FQGNSA.

The V gene is TRBV27, the J gene TRBJ2-5; D perhaps matches TRBD2 (5 bases). CDR1 MNHEY and CDR2 SMNVEV come from the germline V gene (reference sequence). The CDR3 has 15 residues. V was clipped by 5 bases and J by 4 bases, with 17 bases between them. The CDR3 sequence is CASSPFRPEGETQYF. CDR3 coding DNA: TGTGCCAGCAGTCCCTTTCGGCCCGAGGGAGAGACCCAGTACTTC.